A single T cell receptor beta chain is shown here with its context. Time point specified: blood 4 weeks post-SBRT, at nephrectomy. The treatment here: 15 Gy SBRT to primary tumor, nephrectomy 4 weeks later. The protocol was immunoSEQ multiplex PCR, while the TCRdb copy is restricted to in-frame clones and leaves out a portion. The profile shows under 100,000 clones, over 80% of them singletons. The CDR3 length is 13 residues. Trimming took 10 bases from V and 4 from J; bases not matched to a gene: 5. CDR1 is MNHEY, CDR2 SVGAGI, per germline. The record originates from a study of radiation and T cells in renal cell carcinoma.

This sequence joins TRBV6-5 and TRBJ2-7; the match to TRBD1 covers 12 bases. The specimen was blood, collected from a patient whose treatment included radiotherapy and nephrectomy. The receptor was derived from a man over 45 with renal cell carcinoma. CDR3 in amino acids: CATGTGGQYEQYF. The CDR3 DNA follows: TGTGCCACCGGGACAGGGGGCCAATACGAGCAGTACTTC.